Shown below are 27 T cell receptor beta chains from a single sample sequenced in a study of naive and memory T cell subsets. The beta constant-region primer was an equimolar mix of two oligonucleotides covering TRBC1 and TRBC2. Ligated cDNA was amplified by four rounds of PCR with nested alpha and beta constant-region primers and SP2. Each CDR3 protein is one row after TCRdb ran MiXCR on the UMI-ligation and nested PCR reads. The sample includes some 82,000 distinct CDR3 sequences, around 9% of them seen just once. The sequenced material came from naive CD8+ T cells from blood. The origin of the receptors is a human donor in good health.

The V call is TRBV29-1, the J call TRBJ1-1, with no clear D. The germline V gene encodes CDR1 SQVTM and CDR2 ANQGSEA. The CDR3 sequence is 12 residues long. V dropped 7 bases and J dropped 3 bases, with 12 bases sitting between them. CDR3 nucleotide sequence: TGCAGCGCCCTGGGCGGGGACACTGAAGCTTTCTTT. Translation gives CSALGGDTEAFF.

Only a few counts were recorded for this clonotype. CDR3 in DNA: TGTGCCAGCAGCGAGTACAGGGGGCTGGGGACTGAAGCTTTCTTT. Its protein product is CASSEYRGLGTEAFF. The chain joins TRBV6-5 to TRBJ1-1, with 9 bases aligning to TRBD1. Germline CDR1 and CDR2: MNHEY and SVGAGI. This CDR3 is 15 amino acids long. The trim removed 6 bases at V and 5 bases at J, leaving 10 bases unmatched.

V usage is TRBV7-9 and J usage is TRBJ1-4, with D hard to call. Germline values: CDR1 SEHNR, CDR2 FQNEAQ (reference sequence). The length of the CDR3 is 13 residues. Trimming took 5 bases from V and 8 from J, leaving 12 bases between them. The CDR3 DNA sequence: TGTGCCAGCAGCGCCGAGGCGGACGAAAAACTGTTTTTT. This translates into CASSAEADEKLFF.

This clonotype was seen ten or more times. The J gene is TRBJ1-4, the V gene TRBV5-1; unclear D gene. CDR3 length: 16 amino acids. CDR1 is SGHRS, CDR2 YFSETQ, per germline. The ends were cut back, 2 bases at V and 8 bases at J, with 19 bases in the middle. The CDR3: CASSLNPTYHGEKLFF. The CDR3 DNA reads as TGCGCCAGCAGCTTAAATCCGACTTACCACGGGGAAAAACTGTTTTTT.

The CDR3 sequence: CASSYSVRDASQYF. The DNA for the CDR3 is TGTGCCAGCAGTTACTCGGTGCGGGATGCGTCCCAGTACTTC. The chain recombines TRBV6-6 with TRBJ2-5; a possible D gene is TRBD2 (6 bases). The CDR3 consists of 14 residues. Trimming took 0 bases from V and 9 from J, leaving 14 bases between them. The germline gives CDR1 MNHNY, CDR2 SVGAGI (reference sequence).

The sample holds one count of this clonotype. V is TRBV14 and J is TRBJ1-5; a weak D match, TRBD1 (5 bases). Germline V lookup: CDR1 SGHDN, CDR2 FVKESK. Trimming stripped 5 bases from V and 0 bases from J, with 17 bases between. The CDR3 consists of 17 residues. Written as DNA, the CDR3 is TGTGCCAGCAGCAGAATACCGGACAATAATAGCAATCAGCCCCAGCATTTT. Amino acid sequence: CASSRIPDNNSNQPQHF.

Many counts were recorded for this clonotype. In DNA, the CDR3 is TGTGCCAGCAGCACAAAGCGGGAGAGTTACTACGAGCAGTACTTC. Its translation is CASSTKRESYYEQYF. The V gene is TRBV5-4, the J gene TRBJ2-7, with 8 bases that match TRBD2. The germline CDR1 and CDR2 sequences are SGHNT and YYREEE (reference sequence). With V trimmed by 4 bases and J by 3 bases, 9 bases remained unmatched. CDR3 length: 15 amino acids.

This clonotype has a handful of counts. The chain is built from TRBV7-9 and TRBJ2-7; unclear D gene. Germline-derived CDR1 and CDR2 are SEHNR and FQNEAQ (reference sequence). The CDR3 is 12 residues long. Trimming pared 5 bases from V and 3 bases from J, leaving 8 bases between. The DNA of the CDR3 is TGTGCCAGCAGCCAACAGCTCTACGAGCAGTACTTC. Amino acids: CASSQQLYEQYF.

This clonotype was seen ten or more times. The chain combines TRBV4-1 with TRBJ2-1; D call uncertain. CDR1 MGHRA and CDR2 YSYEKL come from the germline V gene. The CDR3 has 12 amino acids. The V and J ends lost 3 bases and 6 bases respectively, with 6 bases between them. The CDR3: CASSHLGNEQFF. The CDR3 DNA reads TGCGCCAGCAGCCATCTTGGCAATGAGCAGTTCTTC.

This clonotype was seen ten or more times. The rearrangement uses TRBV5-5 and TRBJ2-2, with 11 bases that match TRBD2. This CDR3 contains 18 residues. After removal of 3 bases from V and 0 bases from J, the junction contained 7 bases not matched to a gene. Germline CDR1 SGHKS, CDR2 YYEKEE (reference sequence). CDR3 in amino acids: CASSSTSGTGPNTGELFF. The CDR3 nucleotides are TGTGCCAGCAGCTCGACTAGCGGGACTGGACCGAACACCGGGGAGCTGTTTTTT.

There are a few counts of this clonotype. The chain carries TRBV7-9 and TRBJ2-7; no definite D call. V dropped 2 bases and J dropped 6 bases, with 5 bases sitting between them. The CDR3 runs to 11 residues. The germline V gene encodes CDR1 SEHNR and CDR2 FQNEAQ (reference sequence). In nucleotides, the CDR3 is TGTGCCAGCAGCTTACAGCGCGAGCAGTACTTC. Its translation: CASSLQREQYF.

The rearrangement joins TRBV5-4 to TRBJ2-1; TRBD2 matches 11 bases. V lost 3 bases and J lost 8; bases outside the gene matches: 13. CDR1 SGHNT and CDR2 YYREEE come from the germline V gene (reference sequence). CDR3 length: 17 amino acids. The CDR3 loop is CASSSDLSGRAFDEQFF. CDR3 coding DNA: TGTGCCAGCAGCTCCGACCTTAGCGGGAGGGCTTTCGATGAGCAGTTCTTC. Drawing the rest from reference TRBV5-4 and TRBJ2-1, the complete variable domain is ETGVTQSPTHLIKTRGQQVTLRCSSQSGHNTVSWYQQALGQGPQFIFQYYREEENGRGNFPPRFSGLQFPNYSSELNVNALELDDSALYLCASSSDLSGRAFDEQFFGPGTRLTVL.

This clonotype showed up many times. This chain links TRBV20-1 with TRBJ2-2; 10 nucleotides agree with TRBD2. The CDR3 spans 19 residues. Germline V gene sequence: CDR1 DFQATT, CDR2 SNEGSKA (reference sequence). The V segment lost 5 bases and the J segment 3 bases; nucleotides outside the gene matches: 18. CDR3 coding DNA: TGCAGTGCTTTACTACCACTAGCGGGAACGCCTGGGGACACCGGGGAGCTGTTTTTT. It specifies CSALLPLAGTPGDTGELFF.

Only a few counts were recorded for this clonotype. The chain joins TRBV13 to TRBJ2-1, with 13 bases identical to TRBD2. CDR1 and CDR2 from the germline V gene are PRHDT and FYEKMQ (reference sequence). V lost 2 bases, J lost 9 bases, and 10 bases stayed unmatched. The CDR3 consists of 17 residues. The CDR3 spells CASSLSRLAGGVSEQFF. In DNA form, the CDR3 reads TGTGCCAGCAGCTTATCCCGACTAGCGGGAGGCGTTAGTGAGCAGTTCTTC.

This clonotype was detected only a few times. The chain has TRBV7-9 and TRBJ1-4; D is uncertain. V lost 3 bases and J lost 6, with 11 bases in between. The germline V gene has CDR1 SEHNR and CDR2 FQNEAQ (reference sequence). This CDR3 region has 14 residues. The CDR3 spells CASSLGGFDEKLFF. CDR3 DNA: TGTGCCAGCAGCTTGGGAGGGTTTGATGAAAAACTGTTTTTT.

This clonotype was detected ten times or more. This chain links TRBV7-6 with TRBJ2-3; TRBD2 might be the D (5 bases). There are 17 residues in the CDR3. CDR1 and CDR2 from the germline V gene are SGHVS and FNYEAQ. Trimming removed 0 bases from V and 4 bases from J, with 17 bases in between. The CDR3 coding sequence is TGTGCCAGCAGCTTAGCGAGGGAAGCATGGAGAGCAGATACGCAGTATTTT. Translation gives CASSLAREAWRADTQYF.

This clonotype has at least ten counts. The genes are TRBV7-9 and TRBJ2-7; a weak D match, TRBD1 (6 bases). Between the trimmed V and J ends, which lost 2 bases and 0 bases, there was a span of 11 bases. The CDR3 consists of 15 residues. The germline V gene has CDR1 SEHNR and CDR2 FQNEAQ (reference sequence). CDR3 protein: CASSLWDTSSYEQYF. CDR3 sequence (DNA): TGTGCCAGCAGCTTATGGGACACCAGCTCCTACGAGCAGTACTTC. The full variable domain, in which reference TRBV7-9 and TRBJ2-7 provide the parts outside the CDR3, is DTGVSQNPRHKITKRGQNVTFRCDPISEHNRLYWYRQTLGQGPEFLTYFQNEAQLEKSRLLSDRFSAERPKGSFSTLEIQRTEQGDSAMYLCASSLWDTSSYEQYFGPGTRLTVT.

The chain uses TRBV12-3 or TRBV12-4 and TRBJ2-2; D not certain. The germline V and J ends were trimmed by 4 bases and 1 base, with 10 bases remaining between them. The CDR3 spans 15 residues. CDR3 amino acids: CASSSPFWNTGELFF. DNA for the CDR3: TGTGCCAGCAGTTCCCCTTTTTGGAACACCGGGGAGCTGTTTTTT.

The CDR3 coding sequence is TGCAGTGCTAGAGGGGGCGGGAGTGGCACCGGGGAGCTGTTTTTT. It is translated as CSARGGGSGTGELFF. This sequence joins TRBV20-1 and TRBJ2-2; TRBD2 aligns across 7 bases. The ends lost 1 base at V and 4 bases at J; junction bases unmatched: 6. The length of the CDR3 is 15 residues. CDR1 is DFQATT, CDR2 SNEGSKA, per germline (reference sequence).

The chain couples TRBV27 to TRBJ2-7; TRBD1 might be the D (5 bases). The CDR3 has 18 amino acids. Trimming took off 2 bases at V and 3 bases at J, with 23 bases between the two ends. CDR1 MNHEY and CDR2 SMNVEV come from the germline V gene (reference sequence). The CDR3 nucleotides read TGTGCCAGCAGTTTACAAGCGCCTACAGGTCGATCTTTCTACGAGCAGTACTTC. This codes for CASSLQAPTGRSFYEQYF.

V and J are TRBV29-1 and TRBJ2-7, with unresolved D. The length of the CDR3 is 11 residues. Per germline, CDR1 SQVTM and CDR2 ANQGSEA. Deletions cut 6 bases from V and 3 bases from J, with 9 bases between. CDR3 amino acids: CSVQRDYEQYF. The CDR3, as DNA: TGCAGCGTCCAAAGGGACTACGAGCAGTACTTC.

The sample holds many counts of this clonotype. V usage is TRBV11-2 and J usage is TRBJ1-1; D might be TRBD1 (5 bases). With 1 base removed from V and 5 bases from J, the gap between germline ends came to 14 bases. Looked up from germline, CDR1 is SGHAT and CDR2 is FQNNGV. The CDR3 spans 15 residues. The CDR3 DNA is TGTGCCAGCAGCTTAGTTTACGGGGGTGGAACTGAAGCTTTCTTT. Translating gives CASSLVYGGGTEAFF.

This chain joins TRBV27 and TRBJ1-3; D is uncertain. There are 13 residues in the CDR3. Per germline, CDR1 MNHEY and CDR2 SMNVEV (reference sequence). V lost 2 bases and J 7 bases, leaving 9 bases between the germline ends. The CDR3 coding sequence is TGTGCCAGCAGTTTAAGTGCGGGGAACACCATATATTTT. The encoded protein is CASSLSAGNTIYF.

This clonotype was detected many times. This rearrangement joins TRBV29-1 to TRBJ2-7, with 7 positions matching TRBD1. V gave up 4 bases and J gave up 0 bases; unmatched junction bases: 3. Germline-derived CDR1 and CDR2 are SQVTM and ANQGSEA. The CDR3 runs to 13 residues. The CDR3 protein is CSVGTGSSYEQYF. For the CDR3, the DNA is TGCAGCGTTGGGACAGGTAGCTCCTACGAGCAGTACTTC.

V gene TRBV14 combines with J gene TRBJ2-7; the D is unclear. The ends were cut back, 1 base at V and 0 bases at J, with 10 bases in the middle. This CDR3 has 15 amino acids. Germline V gene lookup returns CDR1 SGHDN and CDR2 FVKESK. The CDR3 region is CASSQVAGNSYEQYF. The CDR3 DNA reads TGTGCCAGCAGCCAAGTAGCAGGCAACTCCTACGAGCAGTACTTC.

DNA of the CDR3: TGCGCCAGCAGCCATCCCGGGACTACGGAAGATACGCAGTATTTT. Translated: CASSHPGTTEDTQYF. This sequence joins TRBV4-1 and TRBJ2-3; 7 bases are a match to TRBD2. This CDR3 region has 15 residues. The germline gives CDR1 MGHRA, CDR2 YSYEKL. V gave up 3 bases and J gave up 5 bases; unmatched junction bases: 8.

This clonotype was picked up many times. V is TRBV20-1 and J is TRBJ2-3; D possibly corresponds to TRBD2 (6 bases). The germline V gene encodes CDR1 DFQATT and CDR2 SNEGSKA (reference sequence). CDR3 length: 15 amino acids. Trimming removed 6 bases from V and 2 bases from J, with 18 bases in between. CDR3 region: CSATAIADSTDTQYF. The CDR3 DNA sequence: TGCAGTGCAACCGCTATAGCGGACTCCACAGATACGCAGTATTTT.